What follows describes a single TCR beta chain. Antigen specificity is unknown. The data were taken from a study of post-analysis software for immune sequencing data. Whole-study findings and limits: Elevated frequency relative to controls characterized roughly five TRBV segments in patients, TRBV5-6, TRBV5-1 and TRBV20-1 among them.

Each TCR beta cDNA library carried unique molecular identifiers. TCRdb reprocessed the PCR reads with MiXCR, giving one entry per CDR3 protein. The data contain about 760,000 distinct CDR3 sequences, less than 35% of them singletons. The germline V gene has CDR1 MDHEN and CDR2 SYDVKM. The CDR3 runs 15 residues. J lost 6 bases, V lost 5 bases, and 9 bases had no gene match. The material sequenced was blood. This rearrangement joins TRBV28 to TRBJ1-5, with TRBD1 identical over 8 bases. This TCR derives from a girl aged 10-17 years with multiple sclerosis. The CDR3 loop reads CASSRKRTGLQPQHF. The CDR3 DNA is TGTGCCAGCAGTCGCAAAAGGACAGGGCTTCAGCCCCAGCATTTT.